This TCR beta chain derives from a study of T cell responses to AZD1222 COVID-19 vaccine. Here immunoSEQ multiplex PCR was the method, and the copy in TCRdb shows in-frame clones only, minus some. This table has 100,000 or so clones, about 86% appearing once. The CDR3 contains 12 residues. Trimming cost V 4 bases and J 6 bases, with 11 bases left between them. CDR1 SGHRS and CDR2 YFSETQ come from the germline V gene. Study results and limitations: Sampled repertoires all dated from after the peak T cell response.

This clone is a singleton in its sample. No antigen is known for it. Sequenced material: peripheral blood, taken on day 0 of AZD1222 vaccination. The clonotype comes from an adult in good health. V usage is TRBV5-1 and J usage is TRBJ2-7; D might be TRBD2 (5 bases). CDR3 DNA sequence: TGCGCCAGCAGCAGGACTTTGGGCGAGCAGTACTTC. Amino acid sequence: CASSRTLGEQYF.